This T cell receptor (beta chain) was found in a study of blood T cell repertoires in COVID-19. Study background: Samples representing acute and convalescent COVID-19 were sourced from the United States, Italy and Spain.

In the original workflow: By means of reference gene primer amplification, nucleated cell counts were estimated. The data were produced by immunoSEQ multiplex PCR, yet TCRdb's version contains in-frame clones alone and is incomplete. For V, J and clone size, that table is used; D and trimming come from the DNA. The sample contains tens of thousands of clones, 84% of which appear only once. The germline V gene encodes CDR1 SGDLS and CDR2 YYNGEE. V lost 1 base, J lost 2 bases, and 7 bases lay in between. The CDR3 spans 14 residues. This clone was seen a single time. The sample comprised peripheral blood. The receptor was isolated from a man in his 70s with acute or convalescent COVID-19. The rearrangement joins TRBV9 to TRBJ1-3; no definite D call. The CDR3 DNA is TGTGCCAGCAGCGTACCAGGTCCTGGAAACACCATATATTTT. This codes for CASSVPGPGNTIYF.